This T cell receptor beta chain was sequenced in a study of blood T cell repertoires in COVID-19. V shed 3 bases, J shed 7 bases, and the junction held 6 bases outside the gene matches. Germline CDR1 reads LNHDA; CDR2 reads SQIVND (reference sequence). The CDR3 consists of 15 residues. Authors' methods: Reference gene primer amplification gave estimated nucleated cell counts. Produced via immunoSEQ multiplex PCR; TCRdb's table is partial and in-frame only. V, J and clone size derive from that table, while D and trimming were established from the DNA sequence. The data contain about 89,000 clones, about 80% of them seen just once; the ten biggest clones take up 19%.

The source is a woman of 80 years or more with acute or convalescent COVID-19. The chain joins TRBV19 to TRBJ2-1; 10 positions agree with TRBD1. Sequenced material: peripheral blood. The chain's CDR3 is CASSIQGQGWNEQFF. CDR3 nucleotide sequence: TGTGCCAGTAGTATCCAGGGACAGGGGTGGAATGAGCAGTTCTTC. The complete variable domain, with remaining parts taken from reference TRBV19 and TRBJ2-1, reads DGGITQSPKYLFRKEGQNVTLSCEQNLNHDAMYWYRQDPGQGLRLIYYSQIVNDFQKGDIAEGYSVSREKKESFPLTVTSAQKNPTAFYLCASSIQGQGWNEQFFGPGTRLTVL.